These 15 T cell receptor beta chains originate from one sample sequenced in a study of blood T cell repertoires in COVID-19. Sequencing was performed with immunoSEQ multiplex PCR; in TCRdb, only in-frame clones are kept and a portion is missing. The sample has 400,000 or so clones, less than 95% seen once. The source material was PBMCs or T cells enriched from blood (not recorded which). The origin of the receptors is a man between 18 and 29 years old who had recovered from COVID-19.

The CDR3, as DNA: TGTGCCAGCAGCCGACAGGGGGGTAATGAAAAACTGTTTTTT. This codes for CASSRQGGNEKLFF. This chain joins TRBV9 and TRBJ1-4; 9 bases match TRBD1. The CDR3 spans 14 residues. CDR1 is SGDLS, CDR2 YYNGEE, per germline. Unmatched junction bases numbered 2, after V lost 4 bases and J lost 4 bases.

The sample holds one count of this clone. The chain uses TRBV27 and TRBJ2-1, with TRBD2 identical over 11 bases. V was clipped by 6 bases and J by 5 bases; unmatched bases: 6. CDR3 length: 15 amino acids. Germline V gives CDR1 MNHEY, CDR2 SMNVEV (reference sequence). CDR3 region: CASRDGTSGNNEQFF. As DNA, the CDR3 is TGTGCCAGCAGGGACGGGACTAGCGGAAACAATGAGCAGTTCTTC.

This chain uses TRBV5-1 with TRBJ1-5, with D possibly TRBD1 on 6 matching bases. Germline-derived CDR1 and CDR2 are SGHRS and YFSETQ. V lost 4 bases to trimming and J lost 7 bases, with 18 bases between them. The length of the CDR3 is 15 residues. The CDR3 loop is CASSPWGGPGQPQHF. The CDR3 bases are TGCGCCAGCAGCCCCTGGGGGGGGCCGGGGCAGCCCCAGCATTTT.

The chain carries TRBV2 and TRBJ2-3, with 8 bases aligning to TRBD2. This CDR3 is built from 15 residues. The germline V gene has CDR1 SNHLY and CDR2 FYNNEI. Unmatched junction bases numbered 6, after V lost 2 bases and J lost 5 bases. The CDR3 reads CASSESGGAGDTQYF. In DNA, the CDR3 is TGTGCCAGCAGTGAAAGCGGGGGCGCGGGAGATACGCAGTATTTT.

In its sample, this clone was seen a few times. This chain joins TRBV25-1 and TRBJ1-1; TRBD1 aligns across 8 bases. The length of the CDR3 is 15 residues. The trim removed 10 bases at V and 1 base at J, leaving 11 bases unmatched. CDR1 is MGHDK, CDR2 SYGVNS, per germline. The DNA for the CDR3 is TGTGCCACTCGACAGGGGCCGTGGGAGAACACTGAAGCTTTCTTT. This sequence encodes CATRQGPWENTEAFF.

The CDR3 DNA sequence: TGTGCCAGCAGCTTGGTCTCCAACAGGGCGCCCGAAGCTTTCTTT. Its protein product is CASSLVSNRAPEAFF. V is TRBV5-4 and J is TRBJ1-1; D may be TRBD1 (6 bases). CDR1 is SGHNT and CDR2 is YYREEE in the germline V gene (reference sequence). The CDR3 is 15 amino acids. The germline V and J ends were trimmed by 0 bases and 8 bases, with 17 bases remaining between them. Looking up the rest from reference TRBV5-4 and TRBJ1-1 gives the full variable domain: ETGVTQSPTHLIKTRGQQVTLRCSSQSGHNTVSWYQQALGQGPQFIFQYYREEENGRGNFPPRFSGLQFPNYSSELNVNALELDDSALYLCASSLVSNRAPEAFFGQGTRLTVV.

The rearrangement joins TRBV18 to TRBJ2-2; D is perhaps TRBD1 (5 bases). V shed 5 bases and J shed 6 bases, with 10 bases lying between them. This CDR3 region has 13 residues. Germline CDR1 and CDR2: KGHSH and LQKENI. DNA of the CDR3: TGTGCCAGCTCATCAGGGTTAGCCGGGGAGCTGTTTTTT. Translating it yields CASSSGLAGELFF.

This chain uses TRBV5-6 with TRBJ1-1, with TRBD1 identical over 7 bases. In germline, CDR1 is SGHDT, CDR2 YYEEEE. This CDR3 comprises 12 residues. After removal of 2 bases from V and 7 bases from J, the junction contained 2 bases not matched to a gene. CDR3 DNA sequence: TGTGCCAGCAGCTTACAGGGGAGTGAAGCTTTCTTT. Protein: CASSLQGSEAFF.

V gene TRBV5-1 combines with J gene TRBJ1-1; 9 bases are shared with TRBD1. Per the germline V gene, CDR1 is SGHRS and CDR2 is YFSETQ. V lost 0 bases to trimming and J lost 4 bases; unmatched junction nucleotides: 7. The CDR3 is 16 amino acids. CDR3 nucleotide sequence: TGCGCCAGCAGCTTGGGACAGGGGGTCCCGGGCACTGAAGCTTTCTTT. It is translated as CASSLGQGVPGTEAFF.

This clone was observed a single time. J is TRBJ1-4 and V is TRBV28, with TRBD1 as a possible D gene (5 bases). The V end lost 2 bases, the J end lost 5 bases, and 9 bases lay between the germline ends. Germline V lookup: CDR1 MDHEN, CDR2 SYDVKM. The CDR3 has 14 residues. The CDR3 here is CASSLPGSNEKLFF. In DNA, the CDR3 is TGTGCCAGCAGTTTACCAGGGTCGAATGAAAAACTGTTTTTT.

The chain uses TRBV6-5 and TRBJ1-2; D may be TRBD1 (5 bases). Between the trimmed V and J ends, which lost 7 bases and 2 bases, there was a span of 11 bases. The CDR3 is made up of 13 amino acids. CDR1 is MNHEY and CDR2 is SVGAGI in the germline V gene. CDR3 protein: CASTLQGNYGYTF. The DNA of the CDR3 is TGTGCCAGCACCCTGCAGGGCAACTATGGCTACACCTTC.

This rearrangement joins TRBV24-1 to TRBJ2-1; 7 bases agree with TRBD2. V shed 4 bases, J shed 7 bases, and the junction held 9 bases outside the gene matches. This CDR3 region has 15 residues. Germline CDR1 KGHDR, CDR2 SFDVKD. In nucleotides, the CDR3 is TGTGCCACCAGTGACCGTACACTAGCGACGAATGAGCAGTTCTTC. Its protein is CATSDRTLATNEQFF.

The V gene is TRBV11-2, the J gene TRBJ2-7; D may be TRBD2 (5 bases). The CDR3 runs 14 residues. Germline V gives CDR1 SGHAT, CDR2 FQNNGV. Between the trimmed V and J ends, which lost 5 bases and 4 bases, there was a span of 15 bases. CDR3 bases: TGTGCCAGCAGCGCTCGCAGCGGACCATACGAGCAGTACTTC. This translates into CASSARSGPYEQYF.

V gene TRBV19 combines with J gene TRBJ1-2, with unresolved D. V lost 6 bases, J lost 4 bases, and 15 bases lay in between. The CDR3 sequence is 14 residues long. Per the germline V gene, CDR1 is LNHDA and CDR2 is SQIVND (reference sequence). CDR3 nucleotide sequence: TGTGCCAGTAGATCTAATCCGAGCGGCTATGGCTACACCTTC. Its protein is CASRSNPSGYGYTF.

The rearrangement links TRBV2 to TRBJ1-2, with D uncertain. CDR1 is SNHLY and CDR2 is FYNNEI in the germline V gene. Trimming pared 0 bases from V and 7 bases from J, leaving 21 bases between. CDR3 size: 17 residues. This CDR3 is CASSEAGYSRAPTGYTF. In DNA, the CDR3 is TGTGCCAGCAGTGAAGCGGGGTACTCGAGGGCGCCGACTGGCTACACCTTC.